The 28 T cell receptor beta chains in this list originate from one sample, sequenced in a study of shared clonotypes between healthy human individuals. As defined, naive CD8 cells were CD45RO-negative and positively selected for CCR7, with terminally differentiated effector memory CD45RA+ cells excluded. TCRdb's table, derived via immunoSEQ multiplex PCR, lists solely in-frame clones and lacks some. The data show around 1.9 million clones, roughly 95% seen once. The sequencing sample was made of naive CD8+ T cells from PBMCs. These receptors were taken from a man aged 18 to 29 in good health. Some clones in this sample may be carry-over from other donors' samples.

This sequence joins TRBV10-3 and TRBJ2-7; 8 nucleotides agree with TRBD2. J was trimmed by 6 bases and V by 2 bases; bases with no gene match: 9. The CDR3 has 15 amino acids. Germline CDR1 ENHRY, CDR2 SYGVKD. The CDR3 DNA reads TGTGCCATCAGTGAGAAGGGACTAGGGACGGGCGAGCAGTACTTC. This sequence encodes CAISEKGLGTGEQYF.

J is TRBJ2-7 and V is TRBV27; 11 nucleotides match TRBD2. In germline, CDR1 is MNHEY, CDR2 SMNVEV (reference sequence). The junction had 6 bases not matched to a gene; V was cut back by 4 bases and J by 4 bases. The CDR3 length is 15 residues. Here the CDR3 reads CASSSILAGAYEQYF. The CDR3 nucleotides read TGTGCCAGCAGTTCCATACTAGCGGGAGCGTACGAGCAGTACTTC.

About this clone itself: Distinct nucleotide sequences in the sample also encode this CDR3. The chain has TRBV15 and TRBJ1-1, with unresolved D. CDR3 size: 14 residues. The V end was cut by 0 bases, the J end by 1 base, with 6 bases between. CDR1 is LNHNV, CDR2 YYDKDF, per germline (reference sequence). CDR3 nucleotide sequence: TGTGCCACCAGCAGAGATCGGCAGAACACTGAAGCTTTCTTT. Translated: CATSRDRQNTEAFF. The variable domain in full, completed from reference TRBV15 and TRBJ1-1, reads DAMVIQNPRYQVTQFGKPVTLSCSQTLNHNVMYWYQQKSSQAPKLLFHYYDKDFNNEADTPDNFQSRRPNTSFCFLDIRSPGLGDTAMYLCATSRDRQNTEAFFGQGTRLTVV.

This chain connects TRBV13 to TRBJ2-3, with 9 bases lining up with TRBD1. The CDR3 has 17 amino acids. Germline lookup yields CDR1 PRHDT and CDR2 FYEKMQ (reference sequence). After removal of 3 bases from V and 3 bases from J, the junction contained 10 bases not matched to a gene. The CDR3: CASSFSAGQGWTDTQYF. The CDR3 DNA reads TGTGCCAGCAGCTTCTCCGCCGGACAGGGGTGGACAGATACGCAGTATTTT.

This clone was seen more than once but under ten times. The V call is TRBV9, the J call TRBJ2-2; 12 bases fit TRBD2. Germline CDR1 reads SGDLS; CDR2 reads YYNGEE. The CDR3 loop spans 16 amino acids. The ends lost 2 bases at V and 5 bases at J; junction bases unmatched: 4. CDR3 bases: TGTGCCAGCAGCGTTAGACTAGCGGGAGTTACCGGGGAGCTGTTTTTT. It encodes CASSVRLAGVTGELFF. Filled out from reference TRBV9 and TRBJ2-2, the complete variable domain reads DSGVTQTPKHLITATGQRVTLRCSPRSGDLSVYWYQQSLDQGLQFLIQYYNGEERAKGNILERFSAQQFPDLHSELNLSSLELGDSALYFCASSVRLAGVTGELFFGEGSRLTVL.

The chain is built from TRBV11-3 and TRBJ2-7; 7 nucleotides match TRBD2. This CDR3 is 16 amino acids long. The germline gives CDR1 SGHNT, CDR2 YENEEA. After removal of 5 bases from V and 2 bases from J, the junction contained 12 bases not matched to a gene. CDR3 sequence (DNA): TGTGCCAGCAGCACAAGGGGCGGGAGTCCCCCCTACGAGCAGTACTTC. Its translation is CASSTRGGSPPYEQYF. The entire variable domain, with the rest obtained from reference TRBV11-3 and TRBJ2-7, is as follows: EAGVVQSPRYKIIEKKQPVAFWCNPISGHNTLYWYLQNLGQGPELLIRYENEEAVDDSQLPKDRFSAERLKGVDSTLKIQPAELGDSAVYLCASSTRGGSPPYEQYFGPGTRLTVT.

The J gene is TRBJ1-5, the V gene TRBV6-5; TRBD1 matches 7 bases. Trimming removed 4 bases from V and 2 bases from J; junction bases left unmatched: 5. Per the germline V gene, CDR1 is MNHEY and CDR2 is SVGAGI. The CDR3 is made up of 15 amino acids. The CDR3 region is CASSSDRAGNQPQHF. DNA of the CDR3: TGTGCCAGCAGTTCTGACAGGGCAGGCAATCAGCCCCAGCATTTT.

The CDR3 sequence is CASSSYSTPSSGYTF. The CDR3 DNA follows: TGTGCCAGCAGTTCCTATTCGACTCCCTCGAGTGGCTACACCTTC. The V gene is TRBV6-5, the J gene TRBJ1-2; no clear D. This CDR3 has 15 residues. Germline loops: CDR1 MNHEY, CDR2 SVGAGI. V lost 4 bases and J lost 7, with 19 bases in between.

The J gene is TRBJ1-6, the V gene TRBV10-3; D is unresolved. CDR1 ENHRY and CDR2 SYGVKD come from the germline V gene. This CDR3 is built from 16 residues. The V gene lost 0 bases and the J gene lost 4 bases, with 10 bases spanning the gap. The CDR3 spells CAISESTSGYNSPLHF. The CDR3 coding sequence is TGTGCCATCAGTGAGTCGACTTCGGGATATAATTCACCCCTCCACTTT.

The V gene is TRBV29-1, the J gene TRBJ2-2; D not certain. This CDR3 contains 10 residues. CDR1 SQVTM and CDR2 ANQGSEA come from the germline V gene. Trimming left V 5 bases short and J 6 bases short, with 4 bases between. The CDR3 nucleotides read TGCAGCGTTCATGCCGGGGAGCTGTTTTTT. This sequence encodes CSVHAGELFF.

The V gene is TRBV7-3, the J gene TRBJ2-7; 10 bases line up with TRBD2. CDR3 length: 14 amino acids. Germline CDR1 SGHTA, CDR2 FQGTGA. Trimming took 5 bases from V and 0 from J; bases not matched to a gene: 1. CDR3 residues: CASSPSGGSYEQYF. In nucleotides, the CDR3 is TGTGCCAGCAGCCCTAGCGGGGGCTCCTACGAGCAGTACTTC. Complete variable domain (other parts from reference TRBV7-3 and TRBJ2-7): GAGVSQTPSNKVTEKGKYVELRCDPISGHTALYWYRQSLGQGPEFLIYFQGTGAADDSGLPNDRFFAVRPEGSVSTLKIQRTERGDSAVYLCASSPSGGSYEQYFGPGTRLTVT.

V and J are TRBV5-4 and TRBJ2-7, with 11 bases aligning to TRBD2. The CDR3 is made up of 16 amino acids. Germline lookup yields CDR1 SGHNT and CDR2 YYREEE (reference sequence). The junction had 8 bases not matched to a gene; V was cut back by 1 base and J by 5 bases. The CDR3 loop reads CASSLRQQLAGDEQYF. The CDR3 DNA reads TGTGCCAGCAGCTTGAGACAGCAACTAGCGGGAGACGAGCAGTACTTC.

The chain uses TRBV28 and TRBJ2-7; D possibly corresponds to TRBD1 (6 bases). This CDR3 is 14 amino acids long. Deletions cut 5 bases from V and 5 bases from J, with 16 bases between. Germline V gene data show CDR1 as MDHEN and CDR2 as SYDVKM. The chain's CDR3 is CASSGGTDNHEQYF. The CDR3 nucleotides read TGTGCCAGCAGTGGGGGCACCGATAACCACGAGCAGTACTTC. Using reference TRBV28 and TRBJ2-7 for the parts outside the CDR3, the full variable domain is DVKVTQSSRYLVKRTGEKVFLECVQDMDHENMFWYRQDPGLGLRLIYFSYDVKMKEKGDIPEGYSVSREKKERFSLILESASTNQTSMYLCASSGGTDNHEQYFGPGTRLTVT.

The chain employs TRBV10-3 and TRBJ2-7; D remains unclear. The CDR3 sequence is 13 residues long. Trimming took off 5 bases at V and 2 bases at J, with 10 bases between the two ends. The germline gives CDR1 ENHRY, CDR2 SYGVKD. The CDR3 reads CAISPALAYEQYF. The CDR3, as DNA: TGTGCCATCAGTCCGGCCCTGGCCTACGAGCAGTACTTC.

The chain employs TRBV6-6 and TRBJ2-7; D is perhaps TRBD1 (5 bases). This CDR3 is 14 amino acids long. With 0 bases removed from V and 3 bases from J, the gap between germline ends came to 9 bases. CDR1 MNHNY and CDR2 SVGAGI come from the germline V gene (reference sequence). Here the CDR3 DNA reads TGTGCCAGCAGTTACTCCGACAGTTACTACGAGCAGTACTTC. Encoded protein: CASSYSDSYYEQYF.

The CDR3 sequence is CASSPGLAVSSYEQYF. The DNA of the CDR3 is TGTGCCAGCAGCCCGGGACTAGCGGTCAGCTCCTACGAGCAGTACTTC. This chain links TRBV7-8 with TRBJ2-7, with 11 positions matching TRBD2. This CDR3 spans 16 amino acids. V shed 5 bases and J 0 bases; nucleotides not matched to a gene: 6. The germline gives CDR1 SGHVS, CDR2 FQNEAQ.

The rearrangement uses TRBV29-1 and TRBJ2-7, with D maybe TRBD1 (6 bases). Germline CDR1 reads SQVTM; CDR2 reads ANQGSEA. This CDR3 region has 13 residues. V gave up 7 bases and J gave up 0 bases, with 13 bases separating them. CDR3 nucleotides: TGCAGCGCTCCGGACAGACCCTCCTACGAGCAGTACTTC. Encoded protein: CSAPDRPSYEQYF.

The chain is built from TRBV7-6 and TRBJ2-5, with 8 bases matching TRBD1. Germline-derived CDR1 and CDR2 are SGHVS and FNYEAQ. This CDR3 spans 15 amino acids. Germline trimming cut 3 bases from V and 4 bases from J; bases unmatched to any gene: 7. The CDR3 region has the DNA TGTGCCAGCAGCTTCCAGGGGGCGCTTTCAGAGACCCAGTACTTC. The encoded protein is CASSFQGALSETQYF.

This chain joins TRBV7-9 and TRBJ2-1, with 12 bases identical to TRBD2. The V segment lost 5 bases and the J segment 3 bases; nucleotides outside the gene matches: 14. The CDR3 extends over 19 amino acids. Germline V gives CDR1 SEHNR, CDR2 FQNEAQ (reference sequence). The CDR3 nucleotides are TGTGCCAGCAGCCCTAGCGGGGGGGAGCTTAAACCGGGCTACAATGAGCAGTTCTTC. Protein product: CASSPSGGELKPGYNEQFF.

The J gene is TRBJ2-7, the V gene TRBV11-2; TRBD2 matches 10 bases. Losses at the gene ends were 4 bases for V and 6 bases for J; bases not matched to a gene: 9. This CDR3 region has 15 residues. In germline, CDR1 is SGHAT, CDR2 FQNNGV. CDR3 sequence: CASSYGTLAGVEQYF. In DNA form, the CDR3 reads TGTGCCAGCAGCTACGGCACCCTAGCGGGAGTCGAGCAGTACTTC.

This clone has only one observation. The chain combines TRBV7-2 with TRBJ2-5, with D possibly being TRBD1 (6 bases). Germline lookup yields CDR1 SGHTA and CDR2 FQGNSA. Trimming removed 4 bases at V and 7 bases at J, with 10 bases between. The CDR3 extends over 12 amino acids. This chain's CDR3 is CASSSGERTQYF. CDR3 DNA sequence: TGTGCCAGCAGCTCAGGGGAAAGGACCCAGTACTTC.

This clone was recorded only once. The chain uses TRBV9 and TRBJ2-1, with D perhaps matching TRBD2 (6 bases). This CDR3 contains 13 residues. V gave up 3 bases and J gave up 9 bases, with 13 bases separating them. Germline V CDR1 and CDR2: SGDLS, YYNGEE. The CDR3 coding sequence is TGTGCCAGCAGCGCCCGACTAGGCGGTGAGCAGTTCTTC. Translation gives CASSARLGGEQFF.

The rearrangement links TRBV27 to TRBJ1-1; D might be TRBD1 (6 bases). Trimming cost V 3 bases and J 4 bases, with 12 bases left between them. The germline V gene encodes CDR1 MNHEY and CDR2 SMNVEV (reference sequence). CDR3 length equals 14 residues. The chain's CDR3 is CASSLGRRGTEAFF. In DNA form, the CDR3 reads TGTGCCAGCAGTTTGGGCCGCAGGGGCACTGAAGCTTTCTTT.

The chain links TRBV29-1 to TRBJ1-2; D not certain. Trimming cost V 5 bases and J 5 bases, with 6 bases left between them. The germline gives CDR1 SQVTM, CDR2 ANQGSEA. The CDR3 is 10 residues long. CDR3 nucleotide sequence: TGCAGCGTTCTCAAATATGGCTACACCTTC. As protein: CSVLKYGYTF.

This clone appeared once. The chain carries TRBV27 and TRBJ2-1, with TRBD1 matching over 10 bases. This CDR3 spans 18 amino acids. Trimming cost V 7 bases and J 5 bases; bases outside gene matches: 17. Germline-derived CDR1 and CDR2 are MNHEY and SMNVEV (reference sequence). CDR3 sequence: CASNQGPGQGWKNNEQFF. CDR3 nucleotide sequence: TGTGCCAGCAATCAAGGGCCGGGACAGGGGTGGAAGAACAATGAGCAGTTCTTC.

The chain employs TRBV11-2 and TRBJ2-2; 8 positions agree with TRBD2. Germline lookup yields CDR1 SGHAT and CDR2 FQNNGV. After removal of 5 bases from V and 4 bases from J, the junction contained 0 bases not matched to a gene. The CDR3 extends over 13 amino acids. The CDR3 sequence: CASSAGGTGELFF. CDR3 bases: TGTGCCAGCAGCGCGGGGGGCACCGGGGAGCTGTTTTTT.

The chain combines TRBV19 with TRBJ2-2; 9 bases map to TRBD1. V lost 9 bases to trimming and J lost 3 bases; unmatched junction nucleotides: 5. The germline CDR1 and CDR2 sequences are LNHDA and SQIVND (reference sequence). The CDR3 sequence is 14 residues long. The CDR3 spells CASNRDRDTGELFF. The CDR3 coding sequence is TGTGCCAGCAACCGGGACAGGGACACCGGGGAGCTGTTTTTT.

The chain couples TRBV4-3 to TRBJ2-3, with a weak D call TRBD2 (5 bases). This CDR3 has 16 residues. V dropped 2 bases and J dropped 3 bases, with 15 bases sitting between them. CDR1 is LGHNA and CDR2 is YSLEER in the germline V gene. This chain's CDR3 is CASSQLTGTGTDTQYF. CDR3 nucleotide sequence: TGCGCCAGCAGCCAATTGACTGGAACGGGAACAGATACGCAGTATTTT.